The 5 T cell receptor beta chains listed next were all sequenced from one sample in a study of blood T cell repertoires in COVID-19. The repertoire was sequenced with immunoSEQ multiplex PCR; TCRdb's copy has only in-frame clones and lacks some. The sample includes approximately 350,000 clones, around 91% of them seen just once. Sequences were obtained from peripheral blood. These receptor sequences come from a woman aged 18 to 35 who had recovered from COVID-19.

This clone was found once. J is TRBJ2-7 and V is TRBV5-3, with TRBD2 identical over 14 bases. TRBV5-3 is marked as an open reading frame, function uncertain. The CDR3 length is 17 residues. The junction had 9 bases not matched to a gene; V was cut back by 4 bases and J by 3 bases. The CDR3 nucleotides are TGTGCCAGAAGCCCAAACCAGGGACTAGCGGGAGTCTACGAGCAGTACGTC. Its translation is CARSPNQGLAGVYEQYV.

The chain's CDR3 is CASSQVSEETQYF. The CDR3 DNA reads TGCGCCAGCAGCCAAGTGTCGGAGGAGACCCAGTACTTC. The V and J genes are TRBV4-1 and TRBJ2-5; D gene ambiguous. The V gene lost 1 base and the J gene lost 5 bases, with 8 bases spanning the gap. CDR1 and CDR2 from the germline V gene are MGHRA and YSYEKL. The length of the CDR3 is 13 residues.

The J gene is TRBJ1-4, the V gene TRBV30, with D perhaps matching TRBD1 (5 bases). This CDR3 is 14 amino acids long. The germline V and J ends were trimmed by 1 base and 8 bases, with 14 bases remaining between them. Germline values: CDR1 GTSNPN, CDR2 SVGIG (reference sequence). The CDR3 nucleotides read TGTGCCTGGAGTGGGGGAGGGGTGTTCGAAAAACTGTTTTTT. Its translation is CAWSGGGVFEKLFF.

The chain combines TRBV5-5 with TRBJ1-1; D call uncertain. With 4 bases removed from V and 1 base from J, the gap between germline ends came to 14 bases. CDR3 length equals 15 residues. Germline CDR1 and CDR2: SGHKS and YYEKEE (reference sequence). CDR3 in DNA: TGTGCCAGCAGCCCCGAGTTCTTAAGGAACACTGAAGCTTTCTTT. It yields the protein CASSPEFLRNTEAFF.

This clone was counted a single time. The chain employs TRBV7-2 and TRBJ2-7; D is ambiguous. V lost 0 bases to trimming and J lost 0 bases, with 3 bases between them. This CDR3 has 13 amino acids. Germline CDR1 and CDR2: SGHTA and FQGNSA. The CDR3 coding sequence is TGTGCCAGCAGCTTAGCTAGCTCCTACGAGCAGTACGTC. Its protein product is CASSLASSYEQYV.